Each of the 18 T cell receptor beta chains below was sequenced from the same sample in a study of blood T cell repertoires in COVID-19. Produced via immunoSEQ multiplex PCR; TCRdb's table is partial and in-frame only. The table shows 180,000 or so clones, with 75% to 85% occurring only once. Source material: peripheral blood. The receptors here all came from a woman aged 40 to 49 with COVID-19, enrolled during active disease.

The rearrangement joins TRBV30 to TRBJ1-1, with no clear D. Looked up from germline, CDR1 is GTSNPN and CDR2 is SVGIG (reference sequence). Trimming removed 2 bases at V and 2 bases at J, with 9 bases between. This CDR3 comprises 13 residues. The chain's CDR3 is CAWSTDTNTEAFF. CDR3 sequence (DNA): TGTGCCTGGAGTACCGACACTAACACTGAAGCTTTCTTT. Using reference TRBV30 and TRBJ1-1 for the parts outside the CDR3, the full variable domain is SQTIHQWPATLVQPVGSPLSLECTVEGTSNPNLYWYRQAAGRGLQLLFYSVGIGQISSEVPQNLSASRPQDRQFILSSKKLLLSDSGFYLCAWSTDTNTEAFFGQGTRLTVV.

In DNA, the CDR3 is TGTGCCAGCAGCCCAATGGCCAATCTGGAGACCCAGTACTTC. Translation gives CASSPMANLETQYF. The chain uses TRBV7-3 and TRBJ2-5; unclear D gene. From germline, CDR1 is SGHTA and CDR2 FQGTGA. The CDR3 length is 14 residues. V lost 5 bases and J 5 bases, leaving 15 bases between the germline ends.

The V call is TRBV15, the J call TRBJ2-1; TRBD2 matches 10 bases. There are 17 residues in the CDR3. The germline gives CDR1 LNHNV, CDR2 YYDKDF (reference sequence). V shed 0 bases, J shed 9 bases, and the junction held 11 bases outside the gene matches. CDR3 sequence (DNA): TGTGCCACCAGCAGAGATCGCCTAGCGGGAGTGGTTGGTGAGCAGTTCTTC. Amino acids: CATSRDRLAGVVGEQFF.

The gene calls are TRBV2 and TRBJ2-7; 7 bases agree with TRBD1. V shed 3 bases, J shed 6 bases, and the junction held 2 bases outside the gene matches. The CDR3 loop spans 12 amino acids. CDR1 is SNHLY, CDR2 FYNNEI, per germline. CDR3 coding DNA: TGTGCCAGCAGTGAGACAGGGCTCGAGCAGTACGTC. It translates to CASSETGLEQYV.

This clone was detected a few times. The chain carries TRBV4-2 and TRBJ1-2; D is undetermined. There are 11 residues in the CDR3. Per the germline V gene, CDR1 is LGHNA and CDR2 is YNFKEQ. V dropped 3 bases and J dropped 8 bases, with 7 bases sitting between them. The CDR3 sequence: CASSQEGGYTF. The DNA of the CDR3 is TGTGCCAGCAGCCAGGAGGGAGGCTACACCTTC.

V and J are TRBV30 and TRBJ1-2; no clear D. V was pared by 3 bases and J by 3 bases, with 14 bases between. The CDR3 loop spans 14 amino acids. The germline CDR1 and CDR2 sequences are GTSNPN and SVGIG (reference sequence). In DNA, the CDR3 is TGTGCCTGGAGCCTTCAAGGGAGATACTATGGCTACACCTTC. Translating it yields CAWSLQGRYYGYTF. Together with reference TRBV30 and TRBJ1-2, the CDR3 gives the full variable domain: SQTIHQWPATLVQPVGSPLSLECTVEGTSNPNLYWYRQAAGRGLQLLFYSVGIGQISSEVPQNLSASRPQDRQFILSSKKLLLSDSGFYLCAWSLQGRYYGYTFGSGTRLTVV.

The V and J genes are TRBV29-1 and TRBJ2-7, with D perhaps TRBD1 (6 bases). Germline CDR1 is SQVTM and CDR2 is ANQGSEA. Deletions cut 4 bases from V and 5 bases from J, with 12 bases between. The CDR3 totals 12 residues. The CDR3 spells CSVVGTIHEQYF. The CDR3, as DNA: TGCAGCGTTGTAGGGACAATCCACGAGCAGTACTTC.

The CDR3, as DNA: TGTGCCAGCAGCCCGGCTTACTCGGGGACTGAAGCTTTCTTT. Residues: CASSPAYSGTEAFF. The V call is TRBV7-9, the J call TRBJ1-1; D ambiguous. V was shortened by 5 bases and J by 5 bases, with 15 bases between the two germline ends. The CDR3 has 14 residues. Germline V gives CDR1 SEHNR, CDR2 FQNEAQ (reference sequence).

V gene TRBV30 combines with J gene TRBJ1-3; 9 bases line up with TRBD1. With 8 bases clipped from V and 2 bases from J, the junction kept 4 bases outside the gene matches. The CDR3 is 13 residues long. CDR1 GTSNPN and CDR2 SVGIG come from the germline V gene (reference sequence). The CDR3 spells CAGNRGPGNTIYF. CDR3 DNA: TGTGCCGGAAACAGGGGGCCTGGAAACACCATATATTTT.

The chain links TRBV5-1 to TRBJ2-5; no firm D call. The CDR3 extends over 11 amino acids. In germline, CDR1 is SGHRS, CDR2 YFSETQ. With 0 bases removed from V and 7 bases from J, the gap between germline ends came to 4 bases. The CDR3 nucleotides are TGCGCCAGCAGCTTGGATAGGACCCAGTACTTC. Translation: CASSLDRTQYF.

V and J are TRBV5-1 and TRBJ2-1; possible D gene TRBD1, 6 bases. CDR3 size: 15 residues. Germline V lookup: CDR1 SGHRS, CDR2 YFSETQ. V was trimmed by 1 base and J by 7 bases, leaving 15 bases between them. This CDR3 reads CASSLSGVRSNEQFF. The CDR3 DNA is TGCGCCAGCAGCTTGTCAGGGGTCAGGAGTAATGAGCAGTTCTTC.

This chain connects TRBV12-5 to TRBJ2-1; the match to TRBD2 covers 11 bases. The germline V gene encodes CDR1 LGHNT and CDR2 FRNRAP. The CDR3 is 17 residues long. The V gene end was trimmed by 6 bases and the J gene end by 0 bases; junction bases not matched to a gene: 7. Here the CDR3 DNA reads TGTGCTAGTGGACCGGGGACTAGCGGCTTCTCCTACAATGAGCAGTTCTTC. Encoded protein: CASGPGTSGFSYNEQFF.

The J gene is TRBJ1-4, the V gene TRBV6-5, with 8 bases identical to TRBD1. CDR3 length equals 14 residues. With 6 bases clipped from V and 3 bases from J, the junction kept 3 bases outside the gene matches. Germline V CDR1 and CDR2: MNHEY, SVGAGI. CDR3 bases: TGTGCCAGCAGCAGGGGGCGGGCTAATGAAAAACTGTTTTTT. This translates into CASSRGRANEKLFF.

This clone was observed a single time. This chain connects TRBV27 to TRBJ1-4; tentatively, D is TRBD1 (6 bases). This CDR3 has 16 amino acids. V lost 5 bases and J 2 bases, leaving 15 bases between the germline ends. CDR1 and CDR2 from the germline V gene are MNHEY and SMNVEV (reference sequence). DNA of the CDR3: TGTGCCAGCAGTCCAAGAAACAGGGTCACTAATGAAAAACTGTTTTTT. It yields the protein CASSPRNRVTNEKLFF.

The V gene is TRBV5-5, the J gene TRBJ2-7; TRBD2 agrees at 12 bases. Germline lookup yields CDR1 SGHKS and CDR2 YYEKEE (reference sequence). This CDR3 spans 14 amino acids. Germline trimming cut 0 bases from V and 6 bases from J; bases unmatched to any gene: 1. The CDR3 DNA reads TGTGCCAGCAGCTTGGGACTAGCGGGAGTCGAGCAGTACTTC. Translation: CASSLGLAGVEQYF. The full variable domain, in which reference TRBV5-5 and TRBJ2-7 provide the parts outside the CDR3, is DAGVTQSPTHLIKTRGQQVTLRCSPISGHKSVSWYQQVLGQGPQFIFQYYEKEERGRGNFPDRFSARQFPNYSSELNVNALLLGDSALYLCASSLGLAGVEQYFGPGTRLTVT.

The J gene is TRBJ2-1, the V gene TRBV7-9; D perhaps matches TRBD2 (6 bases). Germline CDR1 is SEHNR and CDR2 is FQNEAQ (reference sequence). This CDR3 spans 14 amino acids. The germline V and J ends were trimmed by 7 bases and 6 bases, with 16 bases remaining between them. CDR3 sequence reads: CASTDSGEANEQFF. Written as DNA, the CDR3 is TGTGCCAGCACCGATAGCGGTGAGGCCAATGAGCAGTTCTTC.

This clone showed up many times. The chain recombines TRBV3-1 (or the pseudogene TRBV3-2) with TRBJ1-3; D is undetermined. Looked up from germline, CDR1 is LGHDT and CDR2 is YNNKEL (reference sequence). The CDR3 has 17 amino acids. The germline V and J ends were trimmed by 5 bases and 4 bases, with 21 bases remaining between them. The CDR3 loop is CASSNEVSAAKGNTIYF. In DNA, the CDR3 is TGTGCCAGCAGCAACGAGGTGTCGGCAGCTAAGGGAAACACCATATATTTT.

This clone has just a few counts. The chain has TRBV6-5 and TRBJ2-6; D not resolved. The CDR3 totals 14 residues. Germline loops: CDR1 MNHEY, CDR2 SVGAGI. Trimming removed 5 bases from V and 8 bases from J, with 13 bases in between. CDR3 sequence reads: CASSPGMETNVLTF. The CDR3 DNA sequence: TGTGCCAGCAGTCCAGGAATGGAAACCAACGTCCTGACTTTC.